This paragraph reports one TCR beta chain. What it binds is not known. The germline CDR1 and CDR2 sequences are SGHAT and FQNNGV. The CDR3 loop spans 16 amino acids. This sample is part of a study of blood T cells in healthy people across ages. Points from the study as a whole: Strongly correlated with naive T cell percentage was TCR beta diversity.

Every sample yielded at least 6 million isolated PBMCs. Then a second PCR, running roughly 7 to 11 cycles, was carried out with a sample-barcoded 5' primer and a J-beta primer mix. TCRdb reanalysed the 5' RACE reads using MiXCR and keeps one entry per CDR3 protein. This sample has around 800,000 distinct CDR3 sequences; approximately 65% occur once, and the top ten carry about 27%. The TCR comes from a man aged 25-45 years in good health. The sequenced material came from blood. V usage is TRBV11-2 and J usage is TRBJ2-1; D may be TRBD1 (6 bases). The assigned J gene may be wrong: the sequence end matches TRBJ2-7 better. CDR3 residues: CASSLEYRATYNEQYF. The CDR3 nucleotides read TGTGCCAGCAGCTTAGAGTACAGGGCTACCTACAATGAGCAGTACTTC.